The count of the clone carrying this T cell receptor beta chain is one. The antigen is undetermined. The table came from immunoSEQ multiplex PCR; TCRdb's copy has only in-frame clones and leaves some out. The sample shows almost 400,000 clones, about 89% of them seen only once. The treatment was: about 20 received Ad26.COV2.S at low or high dose, single or two shots; roughly 5 received placebo; per-sample allocation not given. Day 63 after the first injection of vaccine or placebo was the sampling time. The data derive from a study of Ad26.COV2.S vaccination and SARS-CoV-2 variants. In the study overall: Ad26.COV2.S arm of COV1001 included the donor. Intramuscularly, Ad26.COV2.S was given either once or twice, 56 days apart. Findings and caveats of the study: Substantial breadth was reportedly displayed by spike-specific CD8+ and CD4+ T cell responses after vaccination.

The V end lost 5 bases, the J end lost 10 bases, and 18 bases lay between the germline ends. Germline V CDR1 and CDR2: MNHEY, SMNVEV (reference sequence). The CDR3 covers 14 residues. The sample here was peripheral blood, taken in a trial of Ad26.COV2.S vaccine versus placebo. This TCR came from a person between 18 and 65 years old who received the Ad26.COV2.S COVID-19 vaccine or a placebo. This rearrangement joins TRBV27 to TRBJ2-1; D possibly corresponds to TRBD2 (6 bases). CDR3 loop: CASSPLGGAREQFF. DNA of the CDR3: TGTGCCAGCAGTCCTCTGGGGGGAGCCAGAGAGCAGTTCTTC.